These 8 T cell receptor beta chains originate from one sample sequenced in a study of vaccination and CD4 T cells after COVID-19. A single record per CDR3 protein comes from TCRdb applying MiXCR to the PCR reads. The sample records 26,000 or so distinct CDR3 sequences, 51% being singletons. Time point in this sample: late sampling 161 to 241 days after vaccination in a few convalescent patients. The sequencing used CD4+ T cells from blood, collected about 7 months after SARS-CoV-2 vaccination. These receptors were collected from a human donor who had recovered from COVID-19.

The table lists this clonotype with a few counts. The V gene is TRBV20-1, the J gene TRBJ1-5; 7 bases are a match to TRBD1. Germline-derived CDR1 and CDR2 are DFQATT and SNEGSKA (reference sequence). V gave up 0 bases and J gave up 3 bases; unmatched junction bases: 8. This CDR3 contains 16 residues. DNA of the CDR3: TGCAGTGCTAGAGATTGGGCAGGGGGAAACAATCAGCCCCAGCATTTT. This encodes CSARDWAGGNNQPQHF.

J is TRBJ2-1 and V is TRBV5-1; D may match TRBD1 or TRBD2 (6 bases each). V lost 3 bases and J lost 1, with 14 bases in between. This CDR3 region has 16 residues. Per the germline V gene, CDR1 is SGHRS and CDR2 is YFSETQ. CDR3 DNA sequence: TGCGCCAGCAGCTCGGAAGGGGGGAGTTCCTACAATGAGCAGTTCTTC. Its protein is CASSSEGGSSYNEQFF.

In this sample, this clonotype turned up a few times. The DNA of the CDR3 is TGCAGTGCTAGAGACAACTACGAGCAGTACTTC. Its translation: CSARDNYEQYF. The V call is TRBV20-1, the J call TRBJ2-7; D gene uncertain. Trimming shortened V by 0 bases and J by 3 bases, and 3 bases separated the two germline ends. The CDR3 has 11 amino acids. CDR1 DFQATT and CDR2 SNEGSKA come from the germline V gene (reference sequence).

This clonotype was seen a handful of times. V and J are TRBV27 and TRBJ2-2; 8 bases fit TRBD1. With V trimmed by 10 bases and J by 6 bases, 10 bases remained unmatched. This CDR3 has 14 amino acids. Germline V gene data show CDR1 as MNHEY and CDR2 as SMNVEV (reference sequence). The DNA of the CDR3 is TGTGCCACCTCGGACAGGGTGGATCCCGGGGAGCTGTTTTTT. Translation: CATSDRVDPGELFF.

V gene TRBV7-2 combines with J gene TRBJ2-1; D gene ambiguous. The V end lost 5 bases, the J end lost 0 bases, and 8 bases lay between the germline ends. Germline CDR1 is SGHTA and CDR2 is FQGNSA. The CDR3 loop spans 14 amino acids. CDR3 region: CASSPDPSYNEQFF. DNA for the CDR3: TGTGCCAGCAGCCCAGACCCCTCCTACAATGAGCAGTTCTTC.

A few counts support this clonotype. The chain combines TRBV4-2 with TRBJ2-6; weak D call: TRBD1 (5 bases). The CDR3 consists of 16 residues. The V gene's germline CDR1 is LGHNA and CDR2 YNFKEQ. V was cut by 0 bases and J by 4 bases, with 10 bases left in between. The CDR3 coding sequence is TGTGCCAGCAGCCAAGATGGGGCGCAAGGGGCCAACGTCCTGACTTTC. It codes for CASSQDGAQGANVLTF.

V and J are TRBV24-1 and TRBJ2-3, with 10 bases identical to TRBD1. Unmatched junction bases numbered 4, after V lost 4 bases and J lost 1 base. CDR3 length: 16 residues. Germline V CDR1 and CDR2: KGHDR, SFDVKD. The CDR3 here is CATSDPGTGGTDTQYF. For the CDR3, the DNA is TGTGCCACCAGTGACCCAGGGACAGGGGGCACAGATACGCAGTATTTT.

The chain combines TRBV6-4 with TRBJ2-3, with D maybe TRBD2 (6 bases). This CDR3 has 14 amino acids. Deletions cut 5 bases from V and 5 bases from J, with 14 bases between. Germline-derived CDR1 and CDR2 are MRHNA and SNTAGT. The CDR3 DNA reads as TGTGCCAGCAGTAAAGAGCCGCGGGGAGATACGCAGTATTTT. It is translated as CASSKEPRGDTQYF.